These T cell receptor beta chains were read from a single sample in a study of blood T cells in healthy people across ages. Each CDR3 protein gets one entry after TCRdb re-called the 5' RACE reads with MiXCR. The sample yields hundreds of thousands of distinct CDR3 sequences, around 50% seen once. Sequencing was done on a sample of blood. These receptors all come from a woman at least 80 years old in good health. Each CDR3 is given with its conserved first and last residue. D genes are given only for firm matches. A row's size may be missing; if present it is once, few, many or a size class.

abundance: .; d_gene: .; j_gene: TRBJ2-6; v_gene: TRBV19; CDR3nt: TGTGCCAGTACCCGGTGGGGCTCTGGGGCCAACGTCCTGACTTTC; CDR3aa: CASTRWGSGANVLTF
abundance: .; d_gene: TRBD2; j_gene: TRBJ2-1; v_gene: TRBV29-1; CDR3nt: TGCAGCGTTGAAAGACTAGCGGGACCCTACAATGAGCAGTTCTTC; CDR3aa: CSVERLAGPYNEQFF
abundance: .; d_gene: TRBD2; j_gene: TRBJ2-3; v_gene: TRBV20-1; CDR3nt: TGCAGTGCCCGGACTAGCGGGGGGCCCCGGGGGGGCACAGATACGCAGTATTTT; CDR3aa: CSARTSGGPRGGTDTQYF
abundance: .; d_gene: TRBD1; j_gene: TRBJ2-2; v_gene: TRBV24-1; CDR3nt: TGTGCCACCAGTGCCCCCACGACAGGGCCATCGAACACCGGGGAGCTGTTTTTT; CDR3aa: CATSAPTTGPSNTGELFF
abundance: few; d_gene: TRBD1; j_gene: TRBJ2-3; v_gene: TRBV12-3/TRBV12-4; CDR3nt: TGTGCCAGCAGCCCGGGACAGGGCCCTCCAGATACGCAGTATTTT; CDR3aa: CASSPGQGPPDTQYF
abundance: .; d_gene: .; j_gene: TRBJ2-6; v_gene: TRBV20-1; CDR3nt: TGCAGTGCTAAAAGTCTGGGGGCGCAGAGTTCTGGGGCCAACGTCCTGACTTTC; CDR3aa: CSAKSLGAQSSGANVLTF
abundance: .; d_gene: .; j_gene: TRBJ2-3; v_gene: TRBV5-1; CDR3nt: TGCGCCAGCAGCTTTGGAGGTCAGGGAACAGATACGCAGTATTTT; CDR3aa: CASSFGGQGTDTQYF
abundance: many; d_gene: TRBD2; j_gene: TRBJ2-3; v_gene: TRBV6-6; CDR3nt: TGTGCCAGCGGAGTAGCGGGGAGGACCACAGATACGCAGTATTTT; CDR3aa: CASGVAGRTTDTQYF
abundance: .; d_gene: TRBD1; j_gene: TRBJ2-3; v_gene: TRBV7-3; CDR3nt: TGTGCCAGCCGACAGGGTACGGTCACAGATACGCAGTATTTT; CDR3aa: CASRQGTVTDTQYF
abundance: .; d_gene: .; j_gene: TRBJ2-4; v_gene: TRBV5-1; CDR3nt: TGCGCCAGCAGCTTAGGTGGGGTGTCCTCCGAAAACATTCAGTACTTC; CDR3aa: CASSLGGVSSENIQYF
abundance: few; d_gene: .; j_gene: TRBJ2-1; v_gene: TRBV5-6; CDR3nt: TGTGCCAGCAGCTTGGAATGGCGAGAAGAGCAGTTCTTC; CDR3aa: CASSLEWREEQFF
abundance: .; d_gene: .; j_gene: TRBJ2-7; v_gene: TRBV6-5; CDR3nt: TGTGCCAGCACGCGGGGATACGAGCAGTACTTC; CDR3aa: CASTRGYEQYF
abundance: .; d_gene: TRBD2; j_gene: TRBJ2-5; v_gene: TRBV5-6; CDR3nt: TGTGCCAGCAGCTTGCGATCGGCGAGGAGGGCTAGCGGGGTCGAGACCCAGTACTTC; CDR3aa: CASSLRSARRASGVETQYF
abundance: once; d_gene: TRBD1; j_gene: TRBJ1-1; v_gene: TRBV5-1; CDR3nt: TGCGCCAGCAGCCGCCGACAGGGGGGAAACACTGAAGCTTTCTTT; CDR3aa: CASSRRQGGNTEAFF
abundance: .; d_gene: TRBD1; j_gene: TRBJ1-1; v_gene: TRBV5-1; CDR3nt: TGCGCCAGCAGCAAGAGGACAGGGAGGGCTGAAGCTTTCTTT; CDR3aa: CASSKRTGRAEAFF
abundance: few; d_gene: TRBD1; j_gene: TRBJ1-5; v_gene: TRBV6-1; CDR3nt: TGTGCCGCCTCCGGGACAGCTTATCAGCCCCAGCATTTT; CDR3aa: CAASGTAYQPQHF
abundance: .; d_gene: TRBD2; j_gene: TRBJ2-2; v_gene: TRBV5-4; CDR3nt: TGTGCCAGCAGCGTCCTAGCGGGGGGTCCCCCCGGGGAGCTGTTTTTT; CDR3aa: CASSVLAGGPPGELFF
abundance: many; d_gene: .; j_gene: TRBJ1-2; v_gene: TRBV3-1; CDR3nt: TGCGCCAGCAGCCAAGATGGGGGGAGCTATGGCTACACCTTC; CDR3aa: CASSQDGGSYGYTF
abundance: .; d_gene: .; j_gene: TRBJ1-5; v_gene: TRBV2; CDR3nt: TGTGCCAGCAGGAGGACAGATCAGCCCCAGCATTTT; CDR3aa: CASRRTDQPQHF
abundance: few; d_gene: .; j_gene: TRBJ1-6; v_gene: TRBV2; CDR3nt: TGTGCCAGCAGCCAACGACAGGCGACATCAGGTTCACCCCTCCACTTT; CDR3aa: CASSQRQATSGSPLHF
abundance: few; d_gene: .; j_gene: TRBJ2-4; v_gene: TRBV6-1; CDR3nt: TGTGCCAGCAGTCCGAGACTGGAAACCCCCAAAAACATTCAGTACTTC; CDR3aa: CASSPRLETPKNIQYF
abundance: many; d_gene: TRBD2; j_gene: TRBJ2-4; v_gene: TRBV7-9; CDR3nt: TGTGCCAGCAGCCTATGGCGGGAGGGCTTGAACATTCAGTACTTC; CDR3aa: CASSLWREGLNIQYF
abundance: .; d_gene: TRBD1; j_gene: TRBJ2-5; v_gene: TRBV24-1; CDR3nt: TGTGCCACCAGGGGGACAGGGGAAGAGACCCAGTACTTC; CDR3aa: CATRGTGEETQYF
abundance: .; d_gene: .; j_gene: TRBJ2-7; v_gene: TRBV28; CDR3nt: TGTGCCAGTTCAGAGGGTCTCTACGAGCAGTACTTC; CDR3aa: CASSEGLYEQYF
abundance: .; d_gene: TRBD1; j_gene: TRBJ1-2; v_gene: TRBV5-1; CDR3nt: TGCGCCAGTAGCCCAGGGGGCCCAGCTAACTATAGCTACACCTTC; CDR3aa: CASSPGGPANYSYTF
abundance: .; d_gene: TRBD2; j_gene: TRBJ2-3; v_gene: TRBV12-3/TRBV12-4; CDR3nt: TGTGCCGCAAAGCGGGGAGCGAGCACAGATACGCAGTATTTT; CDR3aa: CAAKRGASTDTQYF
abundance: many; d_gene: TRBD2; j_gene: TRBJ2-1; v_gene: TRBV29-1; CDR3nt: TGCAGCGTTGAAGCTAGCGGGGGTTACAATGAGCAGTTCTTC; CDR3aa: CSVEASGGYNEQFF
abundance: few; d_gene: .; j_gene: TRBJ2-3; v_gene: TRBV28; CDR3nt: TGTGCCAGCAGACAGGGTGGTTTAACAGATACGCAGTATTTT; CDR3aa: CASRQGGLTDTQYF
abundance: .; d_gene: TRBD1; j_gene: TRBJ1-2; v_gene: TRBV4-2; CDR3nt: TGTGCCAGCAGCCACGTGGACAGGGCGGGGGATGGCTACACCTTC; CDR3aa: CASSHVDRAGDGYTF
abundance: .; d_gene: TRBD1; j_gene: TRBJ1-2; v_gene: TRBV20-1; CDR3nt: TGCAGTGCGAATACACGGGACAGCGGGTCTGGCTACACCTTC; CDR3aa: CSANTRDSGSGYTF
abundance: .; d_gene: .; j_gene: TRBJ1-2; v_gene: TRBV20-1; CDR3nt: TGCAGTGCTAGCCCAGGGTCCGCAAACTATGACTACACCTTC; CDR3aa: CSASPGSANYDYTF
abundance: .; d_gene: TRBD2; j_gene: TRBJ2-1; v_gene: TRBV20-1; CDR3nt: TGCAGTGCTAGAGACCCCCTAGCGGGACCGAACAATGAGCAGTTCTTC; CDR3aa: CSARDPLAGPNNEQFF
abundance: .; d_gene: .; j_gene: TRBJ1-2; v_gene: TRBV20-1; CDR3nt: TGCAGTGCTAGAGTTTATCGGATAGCTAACTATGGCTACACCTTC; CDR3aa: CSARVYRIANYGYTF
abundance: .; d_gene: TRBD1; j_gene: TRBJ2-7; v_gene: TRBV10-3; CDR3nt: TGTGCCATCGGAACCGGGACAGGTGATTACGAGCAGTACTTC; CDR3aa: CAIGTGTGDYEQYF
abundance: .; d_gene: .; j_gene: TRBJ1-2; v_gene: TRBV29-1; CDR3nt: TGCAGCGTTGAAGATCCCGCCAAAGACTATGGCTACACCTTC; CDR3aa: CSVEDPAKDYGYTF
abundance: many; d_gene: .; j_gene: TRBJ2-1; v_gene: TRBV27; CDR3nt: TGTGCCAGCACCCCCCTAGGGGCTAGCGCTCTCAATGAGCAGTTCTTC; CDR3aa: CASTPLGASALNEQFF
abundance: .; d_gene: TRBD1; j_gene: TRBJ1-4; v_gene: TRBV20-1; CDR3nt: TGCAGTGCTAGAGATTTGGGACAGAGAAATGAAAAACTGTTTTTT; CDR3aa: CSARDLGQRNEKLFF
abundance: .; d_gene: .; j_gene: TRBJ2-3; v_gene: TRBV10-3; CDR3nt: TGTGCCATCAACGGGGACACAGATACGCAGTATTTT; CDR3aa: CAINGDTDTQYF
abundance: .; d_gene: .; j_gene: TRBJ1-1; v_gene: TRBV5-1; CDR3nt: TGCGCCAGCAGCTTGGGACTGGGAAGAGAAGCTTTCTTT; CDR3aa: CASSLGLGREAFF
abundance: .; d_gene: .; j_gene: TRBJ2-1; v_gene: TRBV5-1; CDR3nt: TGCGCCAGCAGCTTAGAGGGGGGGCGGGTCGATGAGCAGTTCTTC; CDR3aa: CASSLEGGRVDEQFF
abundance: few; d_gene: .; j_gene: TRBJ1-5; v_gene: TRBV7-2; CDR3nt: TGTGCCAGCAGCTCCCGGGGAGCGAACAATCAGCCCCAGCATTTT; CDR3aa: CASSSRGANNQPQHF
abundance: .; d_gene: TRBD2; j_gene: TRBJ2-7; v_gene: TRBV2; CDR3nt: TGTGCCAGCAGTGAAGTGACGGGAGGGGAGCAGTACTTC; CDR3aa: CASSEVTGGEQYF
abundance: many; d_gene: .; j_gene: TRBJ1-5; v_gene: TRBV2; CDR3nt: TGTGCCAGCAGGGGACGGAACAATCAGCCCCAGCATTTT; CDR3aa: CASRGRNNQPQHF